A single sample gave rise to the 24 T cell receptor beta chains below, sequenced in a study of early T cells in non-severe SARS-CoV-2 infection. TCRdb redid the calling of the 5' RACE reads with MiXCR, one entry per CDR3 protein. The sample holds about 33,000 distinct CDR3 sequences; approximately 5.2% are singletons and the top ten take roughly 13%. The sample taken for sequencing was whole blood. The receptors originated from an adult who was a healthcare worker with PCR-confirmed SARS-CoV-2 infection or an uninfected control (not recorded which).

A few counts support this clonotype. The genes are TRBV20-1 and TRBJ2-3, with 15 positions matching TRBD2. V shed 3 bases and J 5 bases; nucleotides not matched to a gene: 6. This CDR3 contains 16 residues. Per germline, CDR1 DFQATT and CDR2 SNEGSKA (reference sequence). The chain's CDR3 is CSASWTSGGGVDTQYF. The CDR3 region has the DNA TGCAGTGCTAGCTGGACTAGCGGGGGGGGAGTAGATACGCAGTATTTT.

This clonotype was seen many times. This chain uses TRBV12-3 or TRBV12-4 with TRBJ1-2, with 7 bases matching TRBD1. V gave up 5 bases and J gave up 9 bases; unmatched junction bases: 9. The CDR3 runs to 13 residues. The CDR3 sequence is CASSPRQGRSYTF. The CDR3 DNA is TGTGCCAGCAGTCCGCGACAGGGCCGGAGCTACACCTTC.

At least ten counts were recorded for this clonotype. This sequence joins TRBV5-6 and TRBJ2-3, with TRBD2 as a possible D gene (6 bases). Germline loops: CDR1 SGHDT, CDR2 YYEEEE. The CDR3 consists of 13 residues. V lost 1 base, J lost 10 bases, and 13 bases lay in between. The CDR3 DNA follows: TGTGCCAGCAGCTTGAGGTCGGGGGTGGCGCAGTATTTT. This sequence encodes CASSLRSGVAQYF.

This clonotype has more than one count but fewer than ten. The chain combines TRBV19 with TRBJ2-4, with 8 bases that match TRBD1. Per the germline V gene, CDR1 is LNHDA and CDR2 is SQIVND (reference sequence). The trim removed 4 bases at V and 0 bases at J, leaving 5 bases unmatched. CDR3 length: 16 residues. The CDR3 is CASSTTGVLAKNIQYF. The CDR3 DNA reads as TGTGCCAGTAGTACGACAGGGGTCCTAGCCAAAAACATTCAGTACTTC.

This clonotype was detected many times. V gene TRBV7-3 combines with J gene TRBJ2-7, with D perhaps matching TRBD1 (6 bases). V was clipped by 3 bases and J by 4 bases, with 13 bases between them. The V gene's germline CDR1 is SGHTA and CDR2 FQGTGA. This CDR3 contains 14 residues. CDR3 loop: CASSLTGPGYEQYF. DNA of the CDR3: TGTGCCAGCAGCTTGACAGGTCCGGGATACGAGCAGTACTTC.

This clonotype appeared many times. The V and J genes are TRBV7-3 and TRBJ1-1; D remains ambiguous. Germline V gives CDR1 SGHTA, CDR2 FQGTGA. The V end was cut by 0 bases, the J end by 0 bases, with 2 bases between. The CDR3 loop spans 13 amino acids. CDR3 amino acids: CASSLTVNTEAFF. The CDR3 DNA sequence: TGTGCCAGCAGCTTAACAGTGAACACTGAAGCTTTCTTT.

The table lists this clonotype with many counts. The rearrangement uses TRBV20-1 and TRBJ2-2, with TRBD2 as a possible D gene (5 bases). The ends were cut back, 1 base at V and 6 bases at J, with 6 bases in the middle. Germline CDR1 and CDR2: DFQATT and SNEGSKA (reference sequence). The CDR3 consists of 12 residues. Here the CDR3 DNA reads TGCAGTGCTAGAGCCGGGGCCGGGGAGCTGTTTTTT. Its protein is CSARAGAGELFF.

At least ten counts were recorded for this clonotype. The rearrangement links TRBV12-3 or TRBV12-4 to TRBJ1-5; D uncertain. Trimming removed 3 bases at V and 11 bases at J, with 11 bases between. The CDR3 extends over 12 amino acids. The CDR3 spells CASSLLPDAQHF. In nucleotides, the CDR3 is TGTGCCAGCAGTTTGCTCCCCGATGCCCAGCATTTT.

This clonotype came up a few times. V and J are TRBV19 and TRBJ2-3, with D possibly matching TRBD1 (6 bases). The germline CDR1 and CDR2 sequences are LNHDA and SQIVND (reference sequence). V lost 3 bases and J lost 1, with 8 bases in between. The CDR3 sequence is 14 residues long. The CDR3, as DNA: TGTGCCAGTAGTATCCCAGGGGGCACAGATACGCAGTATTTT. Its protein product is CASSIPGGTDTQYF.

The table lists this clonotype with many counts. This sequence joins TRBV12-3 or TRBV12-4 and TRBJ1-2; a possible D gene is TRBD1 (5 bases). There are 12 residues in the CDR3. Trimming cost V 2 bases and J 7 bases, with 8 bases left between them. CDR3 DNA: TGTGCCAGCAGTTTACCCAGGGTTGGCTACACCTTC. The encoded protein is CASSLPRVGYTF.

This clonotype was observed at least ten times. Here the CDR3 DNA reads TGTGCCAGCAGCTTAGGAGGGACAGGCTATGGCTACACCTTC. Its translation: CASSLGGTGYGYTF. V is TRBV7-8 and J is TRBJ1-2; 8 nucleotides match TRBD1. The CDR3 runs 14 residues. Germline CDR1 and CDR2: SGHVS and FQNEAQ. V was clipped by 1 base and J by 4 bases; unmatched bases: 2.

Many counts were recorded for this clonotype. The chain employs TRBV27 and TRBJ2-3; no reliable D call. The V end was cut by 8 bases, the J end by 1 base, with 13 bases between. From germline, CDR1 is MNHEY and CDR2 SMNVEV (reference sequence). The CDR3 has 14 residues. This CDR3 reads CASHSRLRTDTQYF. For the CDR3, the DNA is TGTGCCAGCCACTCGAGGCTTCGCACAGATACGCAGTATTTT.

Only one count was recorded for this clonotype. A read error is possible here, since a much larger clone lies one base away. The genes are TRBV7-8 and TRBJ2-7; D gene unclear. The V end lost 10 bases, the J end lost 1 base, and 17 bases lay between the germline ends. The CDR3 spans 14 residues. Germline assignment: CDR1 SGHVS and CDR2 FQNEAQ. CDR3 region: CATSTDQESYEQYF. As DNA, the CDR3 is TGTGCCACCAGTACCGACCAGGAATCCTACGAGCAGTACTTC.

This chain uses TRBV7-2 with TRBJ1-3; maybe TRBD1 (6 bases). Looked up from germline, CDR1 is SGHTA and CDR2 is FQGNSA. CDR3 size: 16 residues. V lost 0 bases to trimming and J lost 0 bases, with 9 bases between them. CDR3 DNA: TGTGCCAGCAGCTTAGCCGGGACAAACTCTGGAAACACCATATATTTT. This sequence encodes CASSLAGTNSGNTIYF.

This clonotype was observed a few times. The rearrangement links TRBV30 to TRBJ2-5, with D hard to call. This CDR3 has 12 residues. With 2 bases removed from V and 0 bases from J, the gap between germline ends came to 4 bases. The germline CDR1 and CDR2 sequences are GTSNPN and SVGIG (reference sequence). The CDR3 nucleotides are TGTGCCTGGAGTTTCAACCAAGAGACCCAGTACTTC. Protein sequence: CAWSFNQETQYF.

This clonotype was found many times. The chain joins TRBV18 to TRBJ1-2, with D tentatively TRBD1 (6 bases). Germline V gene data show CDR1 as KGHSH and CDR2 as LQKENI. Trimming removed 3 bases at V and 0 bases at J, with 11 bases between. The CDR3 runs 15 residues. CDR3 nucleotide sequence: TGTGCCAGCTCACCTCTGGGACATCCTAACTATGGCTACACCTTC. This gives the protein CASSPLGHPNYGYTF.

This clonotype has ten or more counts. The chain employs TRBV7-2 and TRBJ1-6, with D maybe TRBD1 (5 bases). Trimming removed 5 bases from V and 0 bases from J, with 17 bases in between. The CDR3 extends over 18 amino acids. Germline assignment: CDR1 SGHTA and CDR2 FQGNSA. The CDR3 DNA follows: TGTGCCAGCAGCGAACACGATCCAGGGAGCTCCTATAATTCACCCCTCCACTTT. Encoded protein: CASSEHDPGSSYNSPLHF.

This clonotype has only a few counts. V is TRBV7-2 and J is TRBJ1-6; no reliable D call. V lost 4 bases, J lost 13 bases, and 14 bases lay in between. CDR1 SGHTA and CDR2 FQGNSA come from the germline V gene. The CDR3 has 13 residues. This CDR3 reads CASSSGPFAPLHF. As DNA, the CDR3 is TGTGCCAGCAGCTCCGGACCTTTTGCGCCCCTCCACTTT.

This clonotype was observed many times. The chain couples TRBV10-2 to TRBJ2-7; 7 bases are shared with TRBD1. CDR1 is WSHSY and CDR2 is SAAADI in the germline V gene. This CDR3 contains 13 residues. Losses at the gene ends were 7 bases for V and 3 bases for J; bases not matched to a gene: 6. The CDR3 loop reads CASNGRGFYEQYF. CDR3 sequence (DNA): TGCGCCAGCAACGGCAGGGGGTTCTACGAGCAGTACTTC.

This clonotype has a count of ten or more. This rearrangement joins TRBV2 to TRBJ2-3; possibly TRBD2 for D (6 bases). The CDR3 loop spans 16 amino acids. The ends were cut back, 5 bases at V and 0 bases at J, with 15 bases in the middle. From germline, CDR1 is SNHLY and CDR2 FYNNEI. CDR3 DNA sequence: TGTGCCAGCAGTCCGGGACGGGGGAAGAGCACAGATACGCAGTATTTT. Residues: CASSPGRGKSTDTQYF.

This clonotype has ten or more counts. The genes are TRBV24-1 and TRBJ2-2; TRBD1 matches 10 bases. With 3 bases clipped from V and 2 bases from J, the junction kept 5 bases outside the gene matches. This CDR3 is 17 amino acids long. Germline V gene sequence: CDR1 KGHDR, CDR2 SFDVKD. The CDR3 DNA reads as TGTGCCACCAGTGATCCCCGACAGGGGGCCAACACCGGGGAGCTGTTTTTT. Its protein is CATSDPRQGANTGELFF.

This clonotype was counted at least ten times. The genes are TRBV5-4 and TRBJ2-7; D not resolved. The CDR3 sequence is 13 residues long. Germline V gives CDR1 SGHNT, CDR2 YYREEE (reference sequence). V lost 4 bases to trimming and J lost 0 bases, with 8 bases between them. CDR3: CASSAIASYEQYF. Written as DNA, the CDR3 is TGTGCCAGCAGCGCGATTGCCTCCTACGAGCAGTACTTC.

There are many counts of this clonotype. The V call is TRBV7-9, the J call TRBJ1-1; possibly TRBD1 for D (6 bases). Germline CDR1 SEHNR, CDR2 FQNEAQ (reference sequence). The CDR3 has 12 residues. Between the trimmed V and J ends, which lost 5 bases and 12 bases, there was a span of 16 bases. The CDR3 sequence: CASSATGSGTFF. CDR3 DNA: TGTGCCAGCAGCGCAACAGGGAGTGGAACTTTCTTT.

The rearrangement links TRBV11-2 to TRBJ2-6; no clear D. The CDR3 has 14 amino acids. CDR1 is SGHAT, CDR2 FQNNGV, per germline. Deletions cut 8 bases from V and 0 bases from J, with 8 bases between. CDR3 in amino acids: CASREVSGANVLTF. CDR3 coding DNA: TGTGCCAGCCGCGAGGTCTCTGGGGCCAACGTCCTGACTTTC.